This T cell receptor (beta chain) stems from a study of blood T cell repertoires in COVID-19. How the authors handled the data: For nucleated cells, counts were estimated from reference gene primer amplification. Only in-frame clones appear in the TCRdb table, and some are missing; sequencing was by immunoSEQ multiplex PCR. The V and J calls and clone size come from that table; D and trimming were worked out from the DNA. The table has 360,000 or so clones, roughly 91% seen once. CDR1 is SQVTM and CDR2 is ANQGSEA in the germline V gene. Trimming stripped 3 bases from V and 1 base from J, with 11 bases between. The CDR3 totals 14 residues. Adults between roughly 18 and 100 years of age took part from 24 US areas. Cohort assignment relied on participant-reported clinical history. Donors in Cohort 3 counted as recovered after two negative PCRs, clearance, or symptom resolution. This clone was counted once.

This chain connects TRBV29-1 to TRBJ2-3; D gene unclear. The specimen sequenced was PBMCs or T cells enriched from blood (not recorded which). This clonotype was sampled from a woman between 25 and 40 years old who had recovered from COVID-19. CDR3 DNA sequence: TGCAGCGTTGATCAGTGGCAGGGCACAGATACGCAGTATTTT. The encoded protein is CSVDQWQGTDTQYF.